What follows are 21 T cell receptor beta chains derived from one specimen sequenced in a study of cytomegalovirus exposure and HLA in healthy donors. TCRdb's table, derived via immunoSEQ multiplex PCR, lists solely in-frame clones and lacks some. The sample comprises some 200,000 clones, around nine tenths of which are singletons, and roughly 1% rests with the top ten. Specimen: PBMCs. These receptor sequences come from a young woman in good health and CMV-seronegative.

This rearrangement joins TRBV7-2 to TRBJ2-7, with TRBD2 identical over 14 bases. The germline gives CDR1 SGHTA, CDR2 FQGNSA. The V gene end was trimmed by 4 bases and the J gene end by 11 bases; junction bases not matched to a gene: 7. The CDR3 extends over 14 amino acids. CDR3 region: CASSSGTSGRVEYF. The CDR3 DNA is TGTGCCAGCAGCTCTGGGACTAGCGGGAGAGTTGAGTACTTC.

The rearrangement uses TRBV12-2 and TRBJ1-1; the table's D call of TRBD1 was not tested on the DNA. TRBV12-2 is a documented pseudogene. The CDR3 has 15 amino acids. DNA of the CDR3: TGTGCAAGTCGCACCCGGACAGGGCTGAACACTGAAGCTTTCTTT. It translates to CASRTRTGLNTEAFF.

This clone occurred once. The V call is TRBV13, the J call TRBJ1-2; 10 nucleotides line up with TRBD1. The CDR3 has 16 amino acids. V shed 6 bases and J 2 bases; nucleotides not matched to a gene: 9. Germline V gene lookup returns CDR1 PRHDT and CDR2 FYEKMQ (reference sequence). CDR3 region: CASRVPRDRGNYGYTF. CDR3 coding DNA: TGTGCCAGCAGGGTACCCCGGGACAGGGGAAACTATGGCTACACCTTC.

This clone was observed once. The chain links TRBV30 to TRBJ1-5, with 9 bases identical to TRBD1. This CDR3 contains 14 residues. Germline V gives CDR1 GTSNPN, CDR2 SVGIG (reference sequence). Germline trimming cut 2 bases from V and 7 bases from J; bases unmatched to any gene: 6. For the CDR3, the DNA is TGTGCCTGGAGTCGCGACAGGGGGTCACAGCCCCAGCATTTT. Translation: CAWSRDRGSQPQHF.

This clone was counted only a few times. The chain is built from TRBV9 and TRBJ2-1; D uncertain. The V and J ends lost 0 bases and 2 bases respectively, with 12 bases between them. Germline V CDR1 and CDR2: SGDLS, YYNGEE. The CDR3 loop spans 16 amino acids. The CDR3 nucleotides read TGTGCCAGCAGCGTAGCAGGCGTAAGCCCCTACAATGAGCAGTTCTTC. It translates to CASSVAGVSPYNEQFF.

J is TRBJ1-1 and V is TRBV28, with a tentative D call TRBD1 (6 bases). CDR3 length: 15 residues. CDR1 is MDHEN, CDR2 SYDVKM, per germline. The ends were cut back, 3 bases at V and 1 base at J, with 12 bases in the middle. CDR3 DNA sequence: TGTGCCAGCAGTTTTCCGGACAGACCGAACACTGAAGCTTTCTTT. It codes for CASSFPDRPNTEAFF.

This chain connects TRBV6-6 to TRBJ1-1; D call uncertain. Germline CDR1 MNHNY, CDR2 SVGAGI (reference sequence). Trimming removed 6 bases at V and 1 base at J, with 12 bases between. The length of the CDR3 is 14 residues. CDR3 sequence reads: CASSPGSWNTEAFF. CDR3 nucleotide sequence: TGTGCCAGCAGCCCGGGGAGCTGGAACACTGAAGCTTTCTTT.

The chain uses TRBV7-8 and TRBJ2-6, with D perhaps TRBD2 (6 bases). This CDR3 is 18 amino acids long. The germline V gene encodes CDR1 SGHVS and CDR2 FQNEAQ. V was cut by 5 bases and J by 2 bases, with 19 bases left in between. CDR3 loop: CASSGYPDGGAGANVLTF. The CDR3 DNA is TGTGCCAGCAGCGGATATCCGGATGGAGGGGCTGGGGCCAACGTCCTGACTTTC.

The chain recombines TRBV5-1 with TRBJ2-7; 8 nucleotides agree with TRBD1. The trim removed 4 bases at V and 1 base at J, leaving 13 bases unmatched. The CDR3 has 17 residues. The germline V gene encodes CDR1 SGHRS and CDR2 YFSETQ. The CDR3 sequence is CASSVGVPGQASYEQYF. DNA for the CDR3: TGCGCCAGCAGCGTGGGAGTTCCGGGACAGGCATCCTACGAGCAGTACTTC.

The chain is built from TRBV11-2 and TRBJ1-2; D may be TRBD1 (5 bases). The CDR3 totals 13 residues. Trimming stripped 7 bases from V and 6 bases from J, with 15 bases between. Germline V CDR1 and CDR2: SGHAT, FQNNGV. The CDR3 reads CASNQGGSDGYTF. CDR3 nucleotide sequence: TGTGCCAGCAACCAGGGTGGATCGGATGGCTACACCTTC.

The chain couples TRBV25-1 to TRBJ2-7; D ambiguous. This CDR3 has 13 amino acids. The V gene's germline CDR1 is MGHDK and CDR2 SYGVNS. Trimming removed 0 bases from V and 9 bases from J, with 12 bases in between. The CDR3 coding sequence is TGTGCCAGCAGTGAATATGAGTTAGCTGTGCAGTACTTC. As protein: CASSEYELAVQYF.

The chain links TRBV30 to TRBJ1-1; possibly TRBD1 for D (6 bases). V lost 0 bases and J lost 4, with 9 bases in between. The CDR3 length is 13 residues. Per germline, CDR1 GTSNPN and CDR2 SVGIG (reference sequence). CDR3 nucleotide sequence: TGTGCCTGGAGTGTCAGGGGAATCACTGAAGCTTTCTTT. This gives the protein CAWSVRGITEAFF.

The chain joins TRBV4-2 to TRBJ2-3; a weak D match, TRBD2 (6 bases). The CDR3 totals 19 residues. CDR1 is LGHNA and CDR2 is YNFKEQ in the germline V gene. V gave up 0 bases and J gave up 2 bases, with 21 bases separating them. The chain's CDR3 is CASSQDRGGGLPDTDTQYF. CDR3 coding DNA: TGTGCCAGCAGCCAAGATCGTGGGGGAGGCCTACCAGACACAGATACGCAGTATTTT.

The chain recombines TRBV27 with TRBJ1-5; possible D gene TRBD1, 5 bases. Trimming left V 5 bases short and J 4 bases short, with 15 bases between. This CDR3 contains 15 residues. Germline V gene sequence: CDR1 MNHEY, CDR2 SMNVEV (reference sequence). CDR3 nucleotides: TGTGCCAGCAGTCCCCAGGGCCTGGGGAATCAGCCCCAGCATTTT. Its protein is CASSPQGLGNQPQHF.

This clone was counted a single time. The chain combines TRBV28 with TRBJ2-7, with TRBD1 matching 9 bases. The CDR3 is made up of 14 amino acids. The germline CDR1 and CDR2 sequences are MDHEN and SYDVKM. V gave up 6 bases and J gave up 8 bases; unmatched junction bases: 11. The CDR3 nucleotides are TGTGCCAGCAGAACCGGGACAGGGATCGGCAAGCAGTACTTC. This gives the protein CASRTGTGIGKQYF. The whole variable domain, filled in from reference TRBV28 and TRBJ2-7, reads DVKVTQSSRYLVKRTGEKVFLECVQDMDHENMFWYRQDPGLGLRLIYFSYDVKMKEKGDIPEGYSVSREKKERFSLILESASTNQTSMYLCASRTGTGIGKQYFGPGTRLTVT.

J is TRBJ2-1 and V is TRBV4-2; 10 nucleotides match TRBD2. Germline CDR1 reads LGHNA; CDR2 reads YNFKEQ. The CDR3 spans 19 residues. After removal of 0 bases from V and 7 bases from J, the junction contained 15 bases not matched to a gene. The chain's CDR3 is CASSQEGTTSGLSVNEQFF. As DNA, the CDR3 is TGTGCCAGCAGCCAAGAGGGGACGACTAGCGGGCTTTCTGTGAATGAGCAGTTCTTC.

This clone was counted once. The V call is TRBV5-1, the J call TRBJ2-5; tentative D call: TRBD2 (7 bases). From germline, CDR1 is SGHRS and CDR2 YFSETQ. CDR3 length equals 16 residues. With 2 bases removed from V and 5 bases from J, the gap between germline ends came to 19 bases. In nucleotides, the CDR3 is TGCGCCAGCAGCTTAGCCGGGGGGCCCGACCGGGAGACCCAGTACTTC. Amino acids: CASSLAGGPDRETQYF.

The DNA for the CDR3 is TGCGCCAGCAGTCAATCGACGACAGGGGTGGTTCAGCCCCAGCATTTT. It specifies CASSQSTTGVVQPQHF. This chain joins TRBV23-1 and TRBJ1-5; 8 nucleotides align to TRBD1. TRBV23-1 is annotated as an ORF whose role is uncertain. This CDR3 comprises 16 residues. V trimming: 0 bases; J trimming: 6 bases; junction bases outside the gene matches: 7.

This chain uses TRBV4-1 with TRBJ1-1, with D unclear. Germline-derived CDR1 and CDR2 are MGHRA and YSYEKL. Trimming removed 7 bases at V and 5 bases at J, with 14 bases between. The CDR3 runs to 13 residues. The CDR3 sequence is CASNPKGGTEAFF. The CDR3 nucleotides are TGCGCCAGCAACCCAAAAGGAGGGACTGAAGCTTTCTTT.

This chain joins TRBV30 and TRBJ1-1; D is perhaps TRBD1 (6 bases). Trimming removed 6 bases from V and 0 bases from J, with 8 bases in between. The CDR3 covers 12 residues. Germline V gives CDR1 GTSNPN, CDR2 SVGIG (reference sequence). The CDR3 is CACGQMNTEAFF. The CDR3 region has the DNA TGTGCCTGTGGACAGATGAACACTGAAGCTTTCTTT.

The genes are TRBV10-3 and TRBJ2-1; TRBD2 might be the D (5 bases). The V gene's germline CDR1 is ENHRY and CDR2 SYGVKD. The V end lost 4 bases, the J end lost 9 bases, and 22 bases lay between the germline ends. The CDR3 runs to 16 residues. The CDR3 sequence: CAISVTLEGLHFEQFF. CDR3 in DNA: TGTGCCATCAGTGTAACATTAGAGGGCCTACATTTTGAGCAGTTCTTC.